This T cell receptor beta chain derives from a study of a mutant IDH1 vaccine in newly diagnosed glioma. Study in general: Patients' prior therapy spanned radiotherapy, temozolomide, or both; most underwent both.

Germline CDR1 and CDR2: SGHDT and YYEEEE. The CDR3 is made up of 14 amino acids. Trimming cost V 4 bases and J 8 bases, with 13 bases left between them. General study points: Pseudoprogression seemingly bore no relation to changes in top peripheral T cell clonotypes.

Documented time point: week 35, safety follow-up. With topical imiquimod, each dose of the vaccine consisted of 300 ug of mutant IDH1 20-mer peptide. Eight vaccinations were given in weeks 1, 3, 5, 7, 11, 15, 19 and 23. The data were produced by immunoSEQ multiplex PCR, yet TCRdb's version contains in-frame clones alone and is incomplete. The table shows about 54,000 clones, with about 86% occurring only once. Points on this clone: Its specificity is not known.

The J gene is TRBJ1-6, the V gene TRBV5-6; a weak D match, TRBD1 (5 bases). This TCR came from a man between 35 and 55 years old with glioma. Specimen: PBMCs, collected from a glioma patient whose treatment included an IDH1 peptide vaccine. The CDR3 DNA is TGTGCCAGCAGCGCGGCCCTGGGGGATTCACCCCTCCACTTT. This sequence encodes CASSAALGDSPLHF. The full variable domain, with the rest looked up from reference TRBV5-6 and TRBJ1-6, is DAGVTQSPTHLIKTRGQQVTLRCSPKSGHDTVSWYQQALGQGPQFIFQYYEEEERQRGNFPDRFSGHQFPNYSSELNVNALLLGDSALYLCASSAALGDSPLHFGNGTRLTVT.